These 7 T cell receptor beta chains were sequenced from one sample in a study of blood T cell repertoires in COVID-19. Repertoires were generated with immunoSEQ multiplex PCR, while TCRdb's copy carries only in-frame clones and drops some. The table records over 200,000 clones, about 86% of them present only once. The sample consisted of peripheral blood. Source of these receptors: a man older than 75 with acute or convalescent COVID-19.

This chain connects TRBV4-1 to TRBJ2-2; TRBD1 is a possible D gene (6 bases). Trimming removed 1 base at V and 4 bases at J, with 10 bases between. Germline assignment: CDR1 MGHRA and CDR2 YSYEKL. This CDR3 has 15 amino acids. The DNA of the CDR3 is TGCGCCAGCAGCCAAGTTTCAGGGGCCACCGGGGAGCTGTTTTTT. The encoded protein is CASSQVSGATGELFF.

This chain joins TRBV7-8 and TRBJ2-7, with 10 bases fitting TRBD2. Per the germline V gene, CDR1 is SGHVS and CDR2 is FQNEAQ. The CDR3 runs to 14 residues. V dropped 8 bases and J dropped 7; count of bases not matched to a gene: 11. DNA for the CDR3: TGTGCCAGCCGTGGACTAGCGGCATCCTTGGAGCAGTACTTC. Its protein is CASRGLAASLEQYF. The full variable domain, rest sourced from reference TRBV7-8 and TRBJ2-7, is GAGVSQSPRYKVAKRGQDVALRCDPISGHVSLFWYQQALGQGPEFLTYFQNEAQLDKSGLPSDRFFAERPEGSVSTLKIQRTQQEDSAVYLCASRGLAASLEQYFGPGTRLTVT.

This sequence joins TRBV2 and TRBJ2-7, with 12 nucleotides matching TRBD2. Germline CDR1 reads SNHLY; CDR2 reads FYNNEI. Losses at the gene ends were 2 bases for V and 0 bases for J; bases not matched to a gene: 8. The CDR3 runs 18 residues. Here the CDR3 reads CASSERLAGVVGSYEQYF. CDR3 coding DNA: TGTGCCAGCAGTGAAAGACTAGCGGGAGTAGTAGGCTCCTACGAGCAGTACTTC. The variable domain in full, completed from reference TRBV2 and TRBJ2-7, reads EPEVTQTPSHQVTQMGQEVILRCVPISNHLYFYWYRQILGQKVEFLVSFYNNEISEKSEIFDDQFSVERPDGSNFTLKIRSTKLEDSAMYFCASSERLAGVVGSYEQYFGPGTRLTVT.

This clone was seen a handful of times. This rearrangement joins TRBV11-2 to TRBJ2-3; 7 positions match TRBD2. V lost 5 bases and J lost 0; bases outside the gene matches: 5. This CDR3 has 15 amino acids. Germline V lookup: CDR1 SGHAT, CDR2 FQNNGV. CDR3 in DNA: TGTGCCAGCAGCCCTCTAGCGGTTAGCACAGATACGCAGTATTTT. Amino acids: CASSPLAVSTDTQYF.

The chain has TRBV5-1 and TRBJ2-4, with D maybe TRBD1 (6 bases). This CDR3 has 15 amino acids. Trimming pared 0 bases from V and 5 bases from J, leaving 12 bases between. CDR1 and CDR2 (germline): SGHRS, YFSETQ. The chain's CDR3 is CASSLGGGIQNIQYF. The CDR3 DNA reads TGCGCCAGCAGCTTGGGAGGGGGTATCCAAAACATTCAGTACTTC.

The chain has TRBV4-2 and TRBJ1-5; possibly TRBD1 for D (6 bases). This CDR3 is 16 amino acids long. The ends were cut back, 4 bases at V and 6 bases at J, with 19 bases in the middle. Germline CDR1 and CDR2: LGHNA and YNFKEQ. CDR3 sequence reads: CASSPGRGDISQPQHF. For the CDR3, the DNA is TGTGCCAGCAGCCCAGGTCGTGGGGACATCTCTCAGCCCCAGCATTTT.

V usage is TRBV19 and J usage is TRBJ2-1; 11 positions agree with TRBD2. CDR1 is LNHDA and CDR2 is SQIVND in the germline V gene (reference sequence). The CDR3 has 15 amino acids. V lost 2 bases and J lost 7; bases outside the gene matches: 4. The CDR3 DNA reads TGTGCCAGTAGTATACTATCTAGCGGGAGGAATGAGCAGTTCTTC. It codes for CASSILSSGRNEQFF.